This T cell receptor beta chain was found in a study of cytotoxic CD8 clonotypes in ibrutinib-treated CLL (dated by TCRdb to about 2021). In terms of the full investigation: The cohort included roughly 15 treatment-naive and eleven to twelve relapsed/refractory patients; about 18 were IGHV unmutated. The response samples were drawn at a median of 12 months into treatment, with a range of roughly 6 to 36 months. Cryopreserved peripheral blood mononuclear cells were collected at three points: before therapy, at response, and at either sustained remission or disease progression. Every sample from remission and from progressive disease was obtained while the patients were still on ibrutinib. Of the roughly 86 people in the trial, roughly 27 had longitudinal samples available. Responses were partial in around 24 patients and complete in 2; after median approximately 5.5 years follow-up, about 14 stayed in remission and about twelve progressed. An average of about 250,000 productive templates and 94,082 productive rearrangements was obtained per sample.

What this sample's time point label stands for: approximately twelve months on ibrutinib. For TCR beta library preparation, approximately 2.2 micrograms of genomic DNA were isolated from cryopreserved PBMCs. Longitudinal blood samples from CLL patients on ibrutinib monotherapy were analyzed using high-throughput TCR beta sequencing. The patients took part in an open-label, single-center phase 2 trial of ibrutinib monotherapy. The germline V and J ends show losses of 6 bases and 5 bases respectively, and no gene match explains 9 bases of the junction. The CDR3, from cysteine to phenylalanine, totals 14 residues. The CDR3 DNA has 42 bases and is translated from base 1. The germline V gene yields MRHNA for CDR1 and SNTAGT for CDR2. A MiSeq instrument was used for deep resolution sequencing, which targeted depths ranging from 1 in 1 million up to 1 in 200,000 T cells, with coverage averaging 10x for each clonotype. The immunoSEQ hsTCRB Kit was used to generate TCR beta libraries. From the authors' description of their analysis: The data were analyzed with ImmunoSEQ Analyzer and ImmunoSEQ Data Assistant, and V, D and J gene assignments followed IMGT definitions. Clonality, which ranges from 0 to 1, was calculated as one minus the normalized Shannon entropy of productive rearrangement frequencies. Only overrepresented clonotypes making up at least 0.05% of each patient's repertoire were included in the public clonotype analysis. Roughly 13 age-matched healthy donor repertoires from immuneACCESS were used as controls for clonality. As stored in TCRdb, this immuneACCESS dataset retains in-frame rearrangements with V and J assigned. A fraction of the clones does not appear; measured against another copy, unresolved V genes explain less than half of the discrepancy, and the remainder lacks a known reason. That table is the source of V, J and clone size, and D and trimming were worked out from the DNA. This sample is represented by just over 200,000 clones; 65% to 80% of them were singletons. Roughly 5.8% of the sample is held by the ten biggest clonotypes.

About this clone itself: This clone's antigen is unknown. No base-level quality is on record; no much larger clone is a single base apart.

Overall study outcomes, separate from this receptor: Baseline clonality was found to be higher than that of age-matched healthy donors and was strongly correlated with circulating CD8+ T-cell counts. At ibrutinib response clonality went up, during sustained remission it held steady, and at progression it dropped back toward baseline. Lymph node repertoires were not examined, and the timing of sampling was not matched between patients in sustained remission and those whose disease progressed. Public clonotypes were rare and either contracted or stayed stable during treatment, and the rise in clonality at ibrutinib response reflected the expansion of private clonotypes.

The chain employs TRBV6-4 and TRBJ1-1, with 7 bases aligning to TRBD1. The sequence was obtained from a human donor with chronic lymphocytic leukemia. Source: PBMCs, taken after 12 months of ibrutinib treatment. The CDR3 reads CASSQGEGFTEAFF. The DNA reads TGTGCCAGCAGCCAGGGGGAAGGTTTTACTGAAGCTTTCTTT.